Below, 25 T cell receptor beta chains from the same sample are listed, as sequenced in a study of cytomegalovirus exposure and HLA in healthy donors. It was with 60 Vbeta and 13 Jbeta primers that the PCR ran. Produced via immunoSEQ multiplex PCR; TCRdb's table is partial and in-frame only. Of some 220,000 clones in the sample, around 83% are singletons; the top ten hold about 0.25%. Sequenced sample: PBMCs. Receptors originate from a girl aged 2-10 years in good health and CMV-seronegative.

The chain employs TRBV4-1 and TRBJ1-5; D unresolved. V was clipped by 0 bases and J by 6 bases, with 12 bases between them. The germline V gene has CDR1 MGHRA and CDR2 YSYEKL. This CDR3 has 15 amino acids. CDR3 region: CASSQDVVGSQPQHF. In DNA, the CDR3 is TGCGCCAGCAGCCAAGATGTGGTCGGGTCTCAGCCCCAGCATTTT.

The rearrangement links TRBV29-1 to TRBJ1-2; 8 bases agree with TRBD1. Germline-derived CDR1 and CDR2 are SQVTM and ANQGSEA. The junction had 13 bases not matched to a gene; V was cut back by 2 bases and J by 5 bases. The CDR3 runs to 16 residues. DNA for the CDR3: TGCAGCGTTGAAAGAGACAGGGGCCATCCATGGTATGGCTACACCTTC. The encoded protein is CSVERDRGHPWYGYTF.

This clone has a handful of counts. CDR3 amino acids: CASSYSLGEGAFF. The CDR3 DNA follows: TGTGCCAGCAGTTACTCTCTCGGGGAGGGAGCTTTCTTT. This chain uses TRBV6-5 with TRBJ1-1; D gene unclear. Germline CDR1 and CDR2: MNHEY and SVGAGI. This CDR3 region has 13 residues. Trimming took off 0 bases at V and 10 bases at J, with 12 bases between the two ends.

This clone was seen just once. This rearrangement joins TRBV27 to TRBJ1-2; 8 positions agree with TRBD1. CDR1 and CDR2 from the germline V gene are MNHEY and SMNVEV (reference sequence). V dropped 0 bases and J dropped 6; count of bases not matched to a gene: 9. The CDR3 has 16 residues. The CDR3 sequence is CASSLSRQGNGNGYTF. In DNA form, the CDR3 reads TGTGCCAGCAGTTTATCTCGACAGGGGAATGGAAATGGCTACACCTTC.

This chain connects TRBV6-4 to TRBJ2-1; D may be TRBD1 (6 bases). The V gene lost 0 bases and the J gene lost 3 bases, with 12 bases spanning the gap. CDR1 is MRHNA, CDR2 SNTAGT, per germline. This CDR3 contains 16 residues. CDR3 sequence: CASSDSAGAVYNEQFF. In nucleotides, the CDR3 is TGTGCCAGCAGTGACTCGGCAGGGGCGGTCTACAATGAGCAGTTCTTC.

The CDR3: CAWSVRQGNEKLFF. Written as DNA, the CDR3 is TGTGCCTGGAGTGTACGCCAGGGGAATGAAAAACTGTTTTTT. The chain employs TRBV30 and TRBJ1-4; tentative D call: TRBD1 (6 bases). CDR3 length: 14 residues. Germline V gives CDR1 GTSNPN, CDR2 SVGIG (reference sequence). Trimming cost V 0 bases and J 5 bases, with 10 bases left between them.

This clone turned up a few times. CDR3 DNA: TGTGCCAGCAGTTTGACTAGGAGGGCGAACACTGAAGCTTTCTTT. Its translation is CASSLTRRANTEAFF. V gene TRBV27 combines with J gene TRBJ1-1; D is unresolved. The CDR3 runs to 15 residues. The ends were cut back, 3 bases at V and 1 base at J, with 12 bases in the middle. Germline lookup yields CDR1 MNHEY and CDR2 SMNVEV (reference sequence).

The chain is built from TRBV9 and TRBJ1-1; 8 bases align to TRBD1. The CDR3 runs to 15 residues. Germline CDR1 SGDLS, CDR2 YYNGEE. Trimming removed 4 bases from V and 5 bases from J; junction bases left unmatched: 10. CDR3 nucleotide sequence: TGTGCCAGCAGCCCCCGGCGGACAGGGAGAACTGAAGCTTTCTTT. Translated: CASSPRRTGRTEAFF.

The chain recombines TRBV5-1 with TRBJ2-5, with a weak D call TRBD1 (6 bases). The V gene's germline CDR1 is SGHRS and CDR2 YFSETQ. CDR3 size: 15 residues. The V gene lost 4 bases and the J gene lost 2 bases, with 15 bases spanning the gap. CDR3 sequence reads: CASSPTSGTQETQYF. Written as DNA, the CDR3 is TGCGCCAGCAGCCCAACGTCGGGGACACAAGAGACCCAGTACTTC.

V gene TRBV29-1 combines with J gene TRBJ2-1, with D tentatively TRBD2 (5 bases). This CDR3 is built from 11 residues. CDR1 SQVTM and CDR2 ANQGSEA come from the germline V gene. V was shortened by 6 bases and J by 7 bases, with 10 bases between the two germline ends. The CDR3, as DNA: TGCAGCGTCCATCCGGGAAATGAGCAGTTCTTC. Translation gives CSVHPGNEQFF.

The chain combines TRBV19 with TRBJ1-2, with D tentatively TRBD1 (6 bases). V lost 7 bases to trimming and J lost 8 bases, with 8 bases between them. The CDR3 spans 10 residues. Germline V gives CDR1 LNHDA, CDR2 SQIVND (reference sequence). CDR3 region: CASKGEGYTF. The CDR3 bases are TGTGCCAGTAAGGGGGAAGGCTACACCTTC.

This chain links TRBV5-1 with TRBJ2-7, with D possibly TRBD1 on 5 matching bases. V lost 0 bases and J lost 2, with 6 bases in between. This CDR3 contains 13 residues. CDR1 and CDR2 from the germline V gene are SGHRS and YFSETQ. CDR3 sequence: CASSLGRAYEQYF. In DNA form, the CDR3 reads TGCGCCAGCAGCTTGGGCAGGGCCTACGAGCAGTACTTC.

V and J are TRBV2 and TRBJ1-1; 7 bases line up with TRBD1. Germline loops: CDR1 SNHLY, CDR2 FYNNEI. Unmatched junction bases numbered 13, after V lost 4 bases and J lost 11 bases. This CDR3 contains 14 residues. The CDR3 DNA follows: TGTGCCAGCAGTGTTGAAGGGGGCGTTCGGGATGCTTTCTTT. Amino acids: CASSVEGGVRDAFF.

V and J are TRBV5-1 and TRBJ2-1; 9 positions match TRBD2. Per germline, CDR1 SGHRS and CDR2 YFSETQ. V lost 0 bases, J lost 2 bases, and 9 bases stayed unmatched. The CDR3 sequence is 18 residues long. The CDR3 nucleotides read TGCGCCAGCAGCTTGGCCGTGTCTAGCGGGGTCCCCTACAATGAGCAGTTCTTC. This encodes CASSLAVSSGVPYNEQFF.

The chain combines TRBV25-1 with TRBJ1-2; TRBD1 aligns across 7 bases. This CDR3 has 16 amino acids. V was clipped by 4 bases and J by 4 bases; unmatched bases: 12. In germline, CDR1 is MGHDK, CDR2 SYGVNS. The CDR3 loop is CASSVLTGADIYGYTF. The CDR3 DNA follows: TGTGCCAGCAGTGTCCTAACAGGGGCCGACATCTATGGCTACACCTTC.

This clone was seen a handful of times. The V call is TRBV2, the J call TRBJ1-1; D might be TRBD1 (6 bases). The germline V gene has CDR1 SNHLY and CDR2 FYNNEI. Trimming stripped 6 bases from V and 4 bases from J, with 6 bases between. The CDR3 loop spans 11 amino acids. The CDR3 sequence: CASRQGTEAFF. DNA of the CDR3: TGTGCCAGCAGACAGGGCACTGAAGCTTTCTTT.

V gene TRBV30 combines with J gene TRBJ2-1; possible D gene TRBD1, 5 bases. The CDR3 covers 13 residues. Trimming pared 0 bases from V and 8 bases from J, leaving 11 bases between. Germline loops: CDR1 GTSNPN, CDR2 SVGIG (reference sequence). The DNA of the CDR3 is TGTGCCTGGAGTGTACGGTGGGGCGATGAGCAGTTCTTC. It is translated as CAWSVRWGDEQFF.

This sequence joins TRBV6-6 and TRBJ1-1, with 9 bases lining up with TRBD1. This CDR3 spans 13 amino acids. Germline V gene lookup returns CDR1 MNHNY and CDR2 SVGAGI (reference sequence). Trimming at V came to 7 bases and at J to 5 bases, leaving 5 bases not matched to a gene. The CDR3 reads CASTRTGVTEAFF. DNA for the CDR3: TGTGCCAGCACCCGGACAGGGGTAACTGAAGCTTTCTTT.

The chain carries TRBV2 and TRBJ1-1; D is unresolved. The CDR3 has 14 residues. CDR1 SNHLY and CDR2 FYNNEI come from the germline V gene. Trimming took off 1 base at V and 0 bases at J, with 6 bases between the two ends. The CDR3 coding sequence is TGTGCCAGCAGTGAAGTCGGGGTGAACACTGAAGCTTTCTTT. Amino acids: CASSEVGVNTEAFF. Using reference TRBV2 and TRBJ1-1 for the parts outside the CDR3, the full variable domain is EPEVTQTPSHQVTQMGQEVILRCVPISNHLYFYWYRQILGQKVEFLVSFYNNEISEKSEIFDDQFSVERPDGSNFTLKIRSTKLEDSAMYFCASSEVGVNTEAFFGQGTRLTVV.

The chain combines TRBV5-6 with TRBJ1-3, with D possibly being TRBD1 (6 bases). The CDR3 has 13 amino acids. Germline V lookup: CDR1 SGHDT, CDR2 YYEEEE. V was trimmed by 3 bases and J by 7 bases, leaving 11 bases between them. The CDR3 nucleotides read TGTGCCAGCAGCTCTTTAAGGGGGAACACCATATATTTT. Encoded protein: CASSSLRGNTIYF. Together with reference TRBV5-6 and TRBJ1-3, the CDR3 gives the full variable domain: DAGVTQSPTHLIKTRGQQVTLRCSPKSGHDTVSWYQQALGQGPQFIFQYYEEEERQRGNFPDRFSGHQFPNYSSELNVNALLLGDSALYLCASSSLRGNTIYFGEGSWLTVV.

The V and J genes are TRBV5-1 and TRBJ1-1; 8 positions match TRBD1. The V gene's germline CDR1 is SGHRS and CDR2 YFSETQ. The CDR3 is 15 residues long. The trim removed 4 bases at V and 4 bases at J, leaving 9 bases unmatched. The CDR3 region has the DNA TGCGCCAGCAGCCAGGGACAGGCGGGTCCCACTGAAGCTTTCTTT. Amino acid sequence: CASSQGQAGPTEAFF.

V usage is TRBV9 and J usage is TRBJ2-7, with a tentative D call TRBD1 (6 bases). V lost 1 base and J lost 4, with 12 bases in between. Germline V gives CDR1 SGDLS, CDR2 YYNGEE. The CDR3 sequence is 14 residues long. The CDR3, as DNA: TGTGCCAGCAGCGTATATGGGGGCGCGTACGAGCAGTACTTC. The encoded protein is CASSVYGGAYEQYF.

The chain recombines TRBV20-1 with TRBJ2-7, with D possibly being TRBD2 (6 bases). The CDR3 is 11 amino acids. Trimming removed 7 bases at V and 7 bases at J, with 14 bases between. Per the germline V gene, CDR1 is DFQATT and CDR2 is SNEGSKA (reference sequence). In nucleotides, the CDR3 is TGCAGTGTTCTGCCGGGGGAAGAGCAGTACTTC. Protein: CSVLPGEEQYF.

This clone was counted only a few times. The genes are TRBV19 and TRBJ2-6, with TRBD1 identical over 7 bases. V lost 0 bases and J lost 4; bases outside the gene matches: 6. Germline V gives CDR1 LNHDA, CDR2 SQIVND (reference sequence). This CDR3 is 17 amino acids long. The CDR3 loop is CASSIEKGAKGANVLTF. The CDR3 region has the DNA TGTGCCAGTAGTATAGAAAAGGGGGCGAAAGGGGCCAACGTCCTGACTTTC.

The rearrangement joins TRBV13 to TRBJ2-7; 14 bases align to TRBD2. Per germline, CDR1 PRHDT and CDR2 FYEKMQ (reference sequence). The CDR3 runs to 16 residues. V lost 4 bases, J lost 4 bases, and 6 bases stayed unmatched. CDR3 coding DNA: TGTGCCAGCAGCTCCAGGACTAGCGGGGGGTATTACGAGCAGTACTTC. The encoded protein is CASSSRTSGGYYEQYF.